This record covers a single TCR beta chain. The CDR3 sequence is 15 residues long. V gave up 6 bases and J gave up 8 bases; unmatched junction bases: 11. The germline CDR1 and CDR2 sequences are MNHEY and SVGAGI. The sample comes from a study of T cell responses to AZD1222 COVID-19 vaccine. Sequenced by immunoSEQ multiplex PCR; TCRdb stores in-frame clones only, minus some. The data contain over 130,000 clones, around 88% of them singletons. This chain connects TRBV6-5 to TRBJ2-1; TRBD2 aligns across 9 bases. This sequence was found in an adult in good health. The source was peripheral blood, collected on day 0 of AZD1222 vaccination. The chain's CDR3 is CASSYQGSGSDEQFF. Here the CDR3 DNA reads TGTGCCAGCAGCTACCAGGGTAGCGGGAGTGATGAGCAGTTCTTC.